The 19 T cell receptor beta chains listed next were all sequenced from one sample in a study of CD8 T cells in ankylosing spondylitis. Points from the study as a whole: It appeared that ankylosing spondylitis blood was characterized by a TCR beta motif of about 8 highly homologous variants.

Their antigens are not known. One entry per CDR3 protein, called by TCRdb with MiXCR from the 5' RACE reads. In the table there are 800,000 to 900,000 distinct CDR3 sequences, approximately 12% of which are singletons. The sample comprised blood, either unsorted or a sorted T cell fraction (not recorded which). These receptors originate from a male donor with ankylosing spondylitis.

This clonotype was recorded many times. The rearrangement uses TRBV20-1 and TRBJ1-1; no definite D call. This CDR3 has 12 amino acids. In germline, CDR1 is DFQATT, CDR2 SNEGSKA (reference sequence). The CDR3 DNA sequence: TGCAGACCCAGGCGGGAGAACACTGAAGCTTTCTTT. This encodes CRPRRENTEAFF.

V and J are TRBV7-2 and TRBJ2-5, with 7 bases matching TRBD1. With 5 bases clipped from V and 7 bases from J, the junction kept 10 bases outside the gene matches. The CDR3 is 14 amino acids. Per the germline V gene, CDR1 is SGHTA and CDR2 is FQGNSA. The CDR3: CASSLLTGEGTQYF. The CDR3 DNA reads TGTGCCAGCAGCCTACTAACAGGGGAAGGGACCCAGTACTTC.

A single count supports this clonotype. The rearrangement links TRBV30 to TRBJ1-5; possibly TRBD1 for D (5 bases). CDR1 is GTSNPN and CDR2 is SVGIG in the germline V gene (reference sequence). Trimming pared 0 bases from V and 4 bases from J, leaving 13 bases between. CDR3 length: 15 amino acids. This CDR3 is CAWSVGFRANQPQHF. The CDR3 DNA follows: TGTGCCTGGAGTGTAGGGTTCAGGGCTAATCAGCCCCAGCATTTT.

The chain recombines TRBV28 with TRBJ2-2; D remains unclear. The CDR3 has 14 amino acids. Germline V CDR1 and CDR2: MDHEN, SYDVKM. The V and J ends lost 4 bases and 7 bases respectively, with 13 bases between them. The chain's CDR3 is CASSSITYGGELFF. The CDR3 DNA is TGTGCCAGCAGTTCAATAACTTATGGCGGGGAGCTGTTTTTT.

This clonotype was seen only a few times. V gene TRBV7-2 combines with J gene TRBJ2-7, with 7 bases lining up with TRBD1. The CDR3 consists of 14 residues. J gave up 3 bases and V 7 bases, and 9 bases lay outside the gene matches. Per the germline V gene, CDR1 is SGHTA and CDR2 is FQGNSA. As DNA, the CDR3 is TGTGCCAGCACCGCGACAGGGTGGAGCTACGAGCAGTACTTC. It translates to CASTATGWSYEQYF. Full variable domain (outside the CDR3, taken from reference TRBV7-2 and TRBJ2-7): GAGVSQSPSNKVTEKGKDVELRCDPISGHTALYWYRQSLGQGLEFLIYFQGNSAPDKSGLPSDRFSAERTGGSVSTLTIQRTQQEDSAVYLCASTATGWSYEQYFGPGTRLTVT.

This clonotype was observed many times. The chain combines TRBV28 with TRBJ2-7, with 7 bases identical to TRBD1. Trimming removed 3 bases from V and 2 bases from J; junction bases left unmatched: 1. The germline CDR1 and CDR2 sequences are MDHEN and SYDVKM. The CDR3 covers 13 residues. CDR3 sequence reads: CASSLQGAYEQYF. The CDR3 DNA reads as TGTGCCAGCAGTTTGCAGGGGGCCTACGAGCAGTACTTC.

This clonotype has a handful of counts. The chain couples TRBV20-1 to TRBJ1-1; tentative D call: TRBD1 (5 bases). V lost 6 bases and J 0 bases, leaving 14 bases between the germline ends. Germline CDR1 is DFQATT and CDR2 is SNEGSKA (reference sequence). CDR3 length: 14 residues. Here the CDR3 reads CSATPDTMNTEAFF. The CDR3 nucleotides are TGCAGTGCCACGCCGGACACCATGAACACTGAAGCTTTCTTT.

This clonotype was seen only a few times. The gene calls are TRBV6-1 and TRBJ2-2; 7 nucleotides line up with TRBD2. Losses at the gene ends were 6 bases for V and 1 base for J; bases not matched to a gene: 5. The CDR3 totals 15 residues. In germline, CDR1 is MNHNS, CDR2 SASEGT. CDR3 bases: TGTGCCAGCAGCCTGGGCGGGAGGAACACCGGGGAGCTGTTTTTT. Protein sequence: CASSLGGRNTGELFF.

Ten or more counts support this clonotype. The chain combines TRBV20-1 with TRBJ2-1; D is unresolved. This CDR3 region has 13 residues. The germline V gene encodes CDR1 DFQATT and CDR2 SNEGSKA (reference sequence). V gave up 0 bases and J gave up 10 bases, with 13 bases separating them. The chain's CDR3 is CSARDQRAKEQFF. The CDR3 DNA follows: TGCAGTGCTAGAGATCAAAGAGCTAAAGAGCAGTTCTTC.

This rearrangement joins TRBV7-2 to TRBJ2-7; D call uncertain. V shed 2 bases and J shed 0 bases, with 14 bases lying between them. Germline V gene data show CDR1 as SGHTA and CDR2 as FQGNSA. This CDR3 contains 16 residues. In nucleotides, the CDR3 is TGTGCCAGCAGCTTAAGTCGAGCCCACCTCTCCTACGAGCAGTACTTC. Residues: CASSLSRAHLSYEQYF.

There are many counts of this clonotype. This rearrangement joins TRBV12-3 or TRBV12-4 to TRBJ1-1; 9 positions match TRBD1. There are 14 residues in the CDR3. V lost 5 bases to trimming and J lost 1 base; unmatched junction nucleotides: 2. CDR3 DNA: TGTGCCAGCAGTGTGACAGGGGGGAACACTGAAGCTTTCTTT. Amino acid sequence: CASSVTGGNTEAFF.

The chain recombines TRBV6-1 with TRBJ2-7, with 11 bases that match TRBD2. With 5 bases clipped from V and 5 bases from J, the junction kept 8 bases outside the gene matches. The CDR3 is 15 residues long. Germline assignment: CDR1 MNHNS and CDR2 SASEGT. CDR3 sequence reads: CASSKTSGAFNEQYF. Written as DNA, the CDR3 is TGTGCCAGCAGTAAGACTAGCGGGGCTTTTAACGAGCAGTACTTC.

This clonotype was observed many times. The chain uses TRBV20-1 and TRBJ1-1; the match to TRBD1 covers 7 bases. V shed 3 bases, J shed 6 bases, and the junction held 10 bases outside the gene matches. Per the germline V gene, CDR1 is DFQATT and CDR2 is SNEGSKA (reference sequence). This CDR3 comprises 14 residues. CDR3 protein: CSARETGVRSEAFF. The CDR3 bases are TGCAGTGCTAGGGAAACAGGGGTTAGATCTGAAGCTTTCTTT.

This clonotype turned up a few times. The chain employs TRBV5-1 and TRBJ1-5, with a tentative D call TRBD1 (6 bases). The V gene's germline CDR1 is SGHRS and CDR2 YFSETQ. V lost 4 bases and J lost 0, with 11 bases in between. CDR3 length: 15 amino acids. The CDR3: CASSQDSDSNQPQHF. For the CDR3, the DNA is TGCGCCAGCAGCCAGGACAGTGATAGCAATCAGCCCCAGCATTTT.

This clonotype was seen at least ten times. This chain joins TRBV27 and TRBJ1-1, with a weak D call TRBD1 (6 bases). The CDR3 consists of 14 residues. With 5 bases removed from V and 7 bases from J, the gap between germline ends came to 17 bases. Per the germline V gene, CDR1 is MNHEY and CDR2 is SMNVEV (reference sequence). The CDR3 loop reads CASSNSAGAFEAFF. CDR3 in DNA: TGTGCCAGCAGTAACTCCGCGGGGGCCTTTGAAGCTTTCTTT.

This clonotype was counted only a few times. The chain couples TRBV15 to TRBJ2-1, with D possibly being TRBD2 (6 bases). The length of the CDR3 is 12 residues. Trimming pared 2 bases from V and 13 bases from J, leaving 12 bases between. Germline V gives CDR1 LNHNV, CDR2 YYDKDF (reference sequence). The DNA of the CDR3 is TGTGCCACCAGCAGACCCACTAGCAGACAGTTCTTC. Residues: CATSRPTSRQFF.

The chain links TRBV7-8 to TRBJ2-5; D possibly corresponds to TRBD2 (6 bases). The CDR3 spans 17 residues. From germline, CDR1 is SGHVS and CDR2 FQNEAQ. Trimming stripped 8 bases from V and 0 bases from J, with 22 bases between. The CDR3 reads CASSGHPTGVYQETQYF. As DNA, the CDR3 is TGTGCCAGCTCTGGTCATCCTACGGGGGTGTACCAAGAGACCCAGTACTTC.

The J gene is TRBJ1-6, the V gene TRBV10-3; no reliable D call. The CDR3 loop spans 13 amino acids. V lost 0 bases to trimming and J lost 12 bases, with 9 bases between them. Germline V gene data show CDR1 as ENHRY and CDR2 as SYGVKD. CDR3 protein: CAISESYGVPLHF. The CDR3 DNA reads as TGTGCCATCAGTGAGTCGTACGGAGTACCCCTCCACTTT.

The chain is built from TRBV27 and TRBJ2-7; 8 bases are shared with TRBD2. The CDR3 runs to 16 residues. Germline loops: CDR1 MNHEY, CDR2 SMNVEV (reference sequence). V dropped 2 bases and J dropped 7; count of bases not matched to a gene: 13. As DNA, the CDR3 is TGTGCCAGCAGTTTAAGCGGGAGATCCCTTTTATTGGAGCAGTACTTC. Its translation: CASSLSGRSLLLEQYF.